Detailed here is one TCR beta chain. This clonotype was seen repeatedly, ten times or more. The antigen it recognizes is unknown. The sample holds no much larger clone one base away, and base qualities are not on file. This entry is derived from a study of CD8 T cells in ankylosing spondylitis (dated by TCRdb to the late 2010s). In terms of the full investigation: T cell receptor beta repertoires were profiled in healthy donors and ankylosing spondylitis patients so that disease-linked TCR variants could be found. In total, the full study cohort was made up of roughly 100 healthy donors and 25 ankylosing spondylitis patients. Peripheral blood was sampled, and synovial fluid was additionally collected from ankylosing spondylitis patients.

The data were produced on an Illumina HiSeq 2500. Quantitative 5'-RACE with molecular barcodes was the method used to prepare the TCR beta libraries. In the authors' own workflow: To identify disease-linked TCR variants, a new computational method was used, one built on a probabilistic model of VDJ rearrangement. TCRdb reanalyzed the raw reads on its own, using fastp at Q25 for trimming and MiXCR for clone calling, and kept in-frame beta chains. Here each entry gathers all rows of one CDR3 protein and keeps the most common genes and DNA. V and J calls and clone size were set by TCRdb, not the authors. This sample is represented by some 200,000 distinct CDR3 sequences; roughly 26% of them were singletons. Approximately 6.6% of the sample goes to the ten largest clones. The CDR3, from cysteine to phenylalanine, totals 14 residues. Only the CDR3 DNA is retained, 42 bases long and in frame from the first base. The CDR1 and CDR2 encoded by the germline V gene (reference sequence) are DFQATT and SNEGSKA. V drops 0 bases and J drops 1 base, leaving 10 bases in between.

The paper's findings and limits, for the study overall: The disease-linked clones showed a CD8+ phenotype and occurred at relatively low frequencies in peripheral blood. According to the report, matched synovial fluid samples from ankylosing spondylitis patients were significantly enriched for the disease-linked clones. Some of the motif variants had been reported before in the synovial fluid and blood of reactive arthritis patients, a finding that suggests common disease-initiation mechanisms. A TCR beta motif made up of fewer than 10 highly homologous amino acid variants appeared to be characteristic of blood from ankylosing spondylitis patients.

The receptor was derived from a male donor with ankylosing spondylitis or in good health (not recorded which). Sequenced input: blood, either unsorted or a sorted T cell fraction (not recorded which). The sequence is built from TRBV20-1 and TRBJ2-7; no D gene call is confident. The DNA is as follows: TGCAGTGCTAGAGATCTCAGGAAATCCTACGAGCAGTACTTC. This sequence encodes CSARDLRKSYEQYF.